In its sample, the clone carrying this TCR beta chain was seen a few times. As yet, its antigen is unknown. TCRdb re-derived calls from the 5' RACE reads in MiXCR, one entry per CDR3 protein. The repertoire holds approximately 630,000 distinct CDR3 sequences, with around 7.5% as singletons. Germline values: CDR1 MNHEY, CDR2 SMNVEV (reference sequence). This CDR3 has 15 residues. V was pared by 6 bases and J by 5 bases, with 18 bases between. The data derive from a study of identical twins. Study observations and caveats: Less excess twin sharing appeared in beta out-of-frame sequences.

This sample was shared with a second study, whose subject was yellow fever vaccine responses in identical twins.

This chain joins TRBV27 and TRBJ2-3; D is ambiguous. The TCR comes from a young woman in good health. Sequencing input: PBMCs. The CDR3 loop is CASSHGRRMVDTQYF. The CDR3 region has the DNA TGTGCCAGCAGCCACGGGCGGAGAATGGTAGATACGCAGTATTTT.